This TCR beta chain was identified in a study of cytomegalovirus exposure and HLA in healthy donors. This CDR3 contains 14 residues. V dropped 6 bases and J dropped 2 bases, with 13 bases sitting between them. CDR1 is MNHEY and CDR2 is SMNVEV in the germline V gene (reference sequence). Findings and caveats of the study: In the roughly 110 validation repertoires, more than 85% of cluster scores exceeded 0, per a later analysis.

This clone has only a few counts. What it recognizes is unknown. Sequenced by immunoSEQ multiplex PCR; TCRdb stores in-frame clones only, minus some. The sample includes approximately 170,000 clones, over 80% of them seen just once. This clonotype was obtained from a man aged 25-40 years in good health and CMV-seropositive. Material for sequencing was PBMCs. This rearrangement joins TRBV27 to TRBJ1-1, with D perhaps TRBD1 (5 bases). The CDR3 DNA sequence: TGTGCCAGCAGATCCGGGACTTATAACACTGAAGCTTTCTTT. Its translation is CASRSGTYNTEAFF.